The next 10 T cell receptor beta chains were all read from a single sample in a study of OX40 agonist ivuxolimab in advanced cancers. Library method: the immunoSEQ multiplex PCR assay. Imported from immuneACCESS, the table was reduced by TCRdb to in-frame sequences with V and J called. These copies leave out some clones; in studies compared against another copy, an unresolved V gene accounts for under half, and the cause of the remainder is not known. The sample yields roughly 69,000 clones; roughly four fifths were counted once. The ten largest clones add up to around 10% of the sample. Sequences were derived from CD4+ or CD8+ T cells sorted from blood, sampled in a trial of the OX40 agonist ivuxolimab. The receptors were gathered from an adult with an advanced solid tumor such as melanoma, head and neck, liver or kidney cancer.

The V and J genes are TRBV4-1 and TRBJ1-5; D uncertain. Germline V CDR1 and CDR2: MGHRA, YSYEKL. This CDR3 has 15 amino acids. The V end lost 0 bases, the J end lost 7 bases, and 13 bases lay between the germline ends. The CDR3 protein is CASSQDTVSGQPQHF. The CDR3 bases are TGCGCCAGCAGCCAAGATACGGTCAGCGGCCAGCCCCAGCATTTT.

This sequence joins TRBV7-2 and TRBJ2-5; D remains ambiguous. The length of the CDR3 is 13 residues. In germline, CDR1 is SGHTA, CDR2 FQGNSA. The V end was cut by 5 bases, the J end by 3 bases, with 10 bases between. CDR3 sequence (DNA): TGTGCCAGCAGCAGAGGACCGAAAGAGACCCAGTACTTC. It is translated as CASSRGPKETQYF.

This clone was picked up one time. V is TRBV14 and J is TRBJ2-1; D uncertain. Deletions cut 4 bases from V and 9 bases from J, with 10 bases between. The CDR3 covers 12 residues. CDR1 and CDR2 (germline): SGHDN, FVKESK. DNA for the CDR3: TGTGCCAGCAGCCCATTTGACGGTGAGCAGTTCTTC. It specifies CASSPFDGEQFF.

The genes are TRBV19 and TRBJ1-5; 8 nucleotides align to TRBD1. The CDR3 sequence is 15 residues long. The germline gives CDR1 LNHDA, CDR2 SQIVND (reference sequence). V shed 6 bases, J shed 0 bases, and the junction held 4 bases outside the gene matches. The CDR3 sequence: CASRRQGHSNQPQHF. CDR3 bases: TGTGCCAGTAGAAGACAGGGGCATAGCAATCAGCCCCAGCATTTT.

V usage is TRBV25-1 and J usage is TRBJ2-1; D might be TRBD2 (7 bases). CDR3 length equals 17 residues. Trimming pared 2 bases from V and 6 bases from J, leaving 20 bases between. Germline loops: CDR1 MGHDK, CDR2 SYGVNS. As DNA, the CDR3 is TGTGCCAGCAGTGAACCCGGGGGCGGGAGTAAAGGCAATGAGCAGTTCTTC. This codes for CASSEPGGGSKGNEQFF.

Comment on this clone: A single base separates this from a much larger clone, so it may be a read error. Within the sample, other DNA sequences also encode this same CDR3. The CDR3 bases are TGCGCCAGCAAAGGGGAACAGTTCTTCTCTGGGGCCAACGTCCTGACTTTC. It codes for CASKGEQFFSGANVLTF. The chain links TRBV28 to TRBJ2-6; D might be TRBD1 (5 bases). The CDR3 length is 17 residues. The germline V gene has CDR1 MDHEN and CDR2 SYDVKM.

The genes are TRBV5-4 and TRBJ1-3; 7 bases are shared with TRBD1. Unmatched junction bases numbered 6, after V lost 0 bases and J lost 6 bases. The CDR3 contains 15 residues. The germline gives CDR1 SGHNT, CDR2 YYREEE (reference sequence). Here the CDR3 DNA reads TGTGCCAGCAGCTTGGAGAGGGGACAGTTAAACACCATATATTTT. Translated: CASSLERGQLNTIYF.

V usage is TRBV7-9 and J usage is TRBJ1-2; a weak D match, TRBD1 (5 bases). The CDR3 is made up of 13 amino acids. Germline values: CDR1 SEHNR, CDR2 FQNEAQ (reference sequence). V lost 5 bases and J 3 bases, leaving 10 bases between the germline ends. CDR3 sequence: CASSPDRDYGYTF. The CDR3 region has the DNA TGTGCCAGCAGCCCCGACAGAGACTATGGCTACACCTTC.

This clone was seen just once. CDR3 bases: TGTGCCAGCAGTTCGAGTTTCCCCACTGAAGCTTTCTTT. This codes for CASSSSFPTEAFF. This chain connects TRBV6-5 to TRBJ1-1; D is uncertain. Trimming pared 4 bases from V and 4 bases from J, leaving 10 bases between. This CDR3 has 13 residues. Germline assignment: CDR1 MNHEY and CDR2 SVGAGI.

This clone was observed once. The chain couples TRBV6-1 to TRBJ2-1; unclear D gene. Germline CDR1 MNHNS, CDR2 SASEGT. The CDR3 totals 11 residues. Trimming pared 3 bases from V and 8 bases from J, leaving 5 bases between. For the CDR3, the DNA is TGTGCCAGCAGTGACGGGCATGAGCAGTTCTTC. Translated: CASSDGHEQFF.